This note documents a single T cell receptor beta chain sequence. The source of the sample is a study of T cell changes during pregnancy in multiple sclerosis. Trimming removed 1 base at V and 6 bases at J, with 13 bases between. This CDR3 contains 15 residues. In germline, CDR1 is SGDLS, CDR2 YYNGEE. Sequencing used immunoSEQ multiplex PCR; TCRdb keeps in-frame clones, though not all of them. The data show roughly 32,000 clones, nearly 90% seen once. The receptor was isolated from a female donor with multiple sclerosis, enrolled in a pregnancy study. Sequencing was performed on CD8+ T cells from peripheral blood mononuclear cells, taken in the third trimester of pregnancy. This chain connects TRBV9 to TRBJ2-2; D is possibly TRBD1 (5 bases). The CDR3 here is CASSVKQAFAGELFF. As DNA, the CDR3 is TGTGCCAGCAGCGTAAAACAGGCATTCGCCGGGGAGCTGTTTTTT.